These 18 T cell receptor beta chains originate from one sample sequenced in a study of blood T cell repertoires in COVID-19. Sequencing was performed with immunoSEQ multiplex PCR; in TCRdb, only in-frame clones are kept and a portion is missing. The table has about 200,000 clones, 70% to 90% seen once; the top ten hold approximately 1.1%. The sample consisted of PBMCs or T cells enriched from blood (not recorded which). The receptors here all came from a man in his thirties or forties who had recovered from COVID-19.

The CDR3: CSVHRGRNTEAFF. The CDR3 DNA is TGCAGCGTCCACAGGGGGCGGAACACTGAAGCTTTCTTT. V usage is TRBV29-1 and J usage is TRBJ1-1; TRBD1 agrees at 9 bases. J gave up 1 base and V 6 bases, and 3 bases lay outside the gene matches. The CDR3 covers 13 residues. CDR1 and CDR2 from the germline V gene are SQVTM and ANQGSEA.

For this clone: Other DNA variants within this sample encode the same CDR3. The CDR3: CASSQGTGRYEQYF. CDR3 nucleotide sequence: TGCGCCAGCAGCCAAGGGACAGGTCGCTACGAGCAGTACTTC. The gene calls are TRBV4-3 and TRBJ2-7; TRBD1 matches at 7 bases. Trimming cost V 1 base and J 3 bases; bases outside gene matches: 3. The CDR3 loop spans 14 amino acids. Per germline, CDR1 LGHNA and CDR2 YSLEER.

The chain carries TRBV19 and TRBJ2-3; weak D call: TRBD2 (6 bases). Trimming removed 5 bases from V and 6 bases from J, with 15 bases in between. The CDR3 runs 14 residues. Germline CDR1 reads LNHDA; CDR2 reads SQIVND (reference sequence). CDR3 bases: TGTGCCAGTAGTCCGGTCGGGACTTCCGATACGCAGTATTTT. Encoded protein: CASSPVGTSDTQYF.

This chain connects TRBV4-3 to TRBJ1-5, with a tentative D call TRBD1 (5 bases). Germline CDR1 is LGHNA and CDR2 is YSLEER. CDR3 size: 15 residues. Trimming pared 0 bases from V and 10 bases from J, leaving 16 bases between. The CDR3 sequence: CASSQDGAAISPQHF. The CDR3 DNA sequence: TGCGCCAGCAGCCAAGATGGGGCAGCTATCAGCCCCCAGCATTTT.

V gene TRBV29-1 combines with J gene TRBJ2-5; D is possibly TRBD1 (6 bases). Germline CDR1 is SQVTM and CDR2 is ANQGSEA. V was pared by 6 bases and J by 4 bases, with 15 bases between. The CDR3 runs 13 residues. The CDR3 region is CSVELGAGETQYF. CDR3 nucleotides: TGCAGCGTCGAGTTGGGGGCAGGAGAGACCCAGTACTTC. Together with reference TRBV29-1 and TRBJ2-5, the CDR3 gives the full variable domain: SAVISQKPSRDICQRGTSLTIQCQVDSQVTMMFWYRQQPGQSLTLIATANQGSEATYESGFVIDKFPISRPNLTFSTLTVSNMSPEDSSIYLCSVELGAGETQYFGPGTRLLVL.

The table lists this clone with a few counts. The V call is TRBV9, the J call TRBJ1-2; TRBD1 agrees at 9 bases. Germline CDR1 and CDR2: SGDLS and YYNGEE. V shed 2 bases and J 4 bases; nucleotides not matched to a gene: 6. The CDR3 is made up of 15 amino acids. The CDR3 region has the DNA TGTGCCAGCAGCGTTACAGGGGGCTCTGTCTATGGCTACACCTTC. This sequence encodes CASSVTGGSVYGYTF.

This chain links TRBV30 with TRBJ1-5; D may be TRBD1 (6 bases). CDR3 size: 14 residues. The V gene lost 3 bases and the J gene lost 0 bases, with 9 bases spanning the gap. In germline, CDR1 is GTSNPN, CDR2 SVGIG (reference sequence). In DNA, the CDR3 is TGTGCCTGGAGGGACAGCCGTAGCAATCAGCCCCAGCATTTT. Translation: CAWRDSRSNQPQHF.

The CDR3 coding sequence is TGCGCCAGCAGTAGACTAGCGGGGGGGAACAATGAGCAGTTCTTC. Translation gives CASSRLAGGNNEQFF. The chain uses TRBV10-1 and TRBJ2-1; 14 nucleotides agree with TRBD2. J gave up 5 bases and V 5 bases, and 2 bases lay outside the gene matches. CDR1 is WNHNN and CDR2 is SYGVQD in the germline V gene (reference sequence). The CDR3 is 15 residues long.

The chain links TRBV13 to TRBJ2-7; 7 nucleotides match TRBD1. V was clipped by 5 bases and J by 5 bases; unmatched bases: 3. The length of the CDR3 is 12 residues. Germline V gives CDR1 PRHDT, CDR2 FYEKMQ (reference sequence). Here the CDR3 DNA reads TGTGCCAGCAGCCCGACAGGGCACGAGCAGTACTTC. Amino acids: CASSPTGHEQYF.

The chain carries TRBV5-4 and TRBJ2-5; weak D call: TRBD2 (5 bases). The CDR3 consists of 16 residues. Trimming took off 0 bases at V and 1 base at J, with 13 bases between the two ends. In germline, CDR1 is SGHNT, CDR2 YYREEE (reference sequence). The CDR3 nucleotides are TGTGCCAGCAGCTTGGGAGCTCGGGGTCCCCAAGAGACCCAGTACTTC. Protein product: CASSLGARGPQETQYF.

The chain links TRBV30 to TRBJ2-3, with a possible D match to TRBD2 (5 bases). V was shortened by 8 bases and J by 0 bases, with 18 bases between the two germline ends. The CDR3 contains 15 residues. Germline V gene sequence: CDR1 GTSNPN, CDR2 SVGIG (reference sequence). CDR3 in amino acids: CARRPLSGSTDTQYF. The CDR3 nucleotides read TGTGCCCGCCGGCCCTTAAGCGGTAGCACAGATACGCAGTATTTT.

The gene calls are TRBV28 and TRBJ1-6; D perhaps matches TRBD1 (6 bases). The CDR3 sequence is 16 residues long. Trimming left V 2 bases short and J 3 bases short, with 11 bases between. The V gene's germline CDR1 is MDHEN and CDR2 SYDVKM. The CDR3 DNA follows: TGTGCCAGCAGTTTACAGGGGTCCCACTATAATTCACCCCTCCACTTT. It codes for CASSLQGSHYNSPLHF.

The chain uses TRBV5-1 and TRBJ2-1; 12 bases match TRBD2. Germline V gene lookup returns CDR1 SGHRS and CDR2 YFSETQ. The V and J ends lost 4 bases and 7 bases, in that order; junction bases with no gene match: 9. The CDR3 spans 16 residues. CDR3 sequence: CASSPGLGLAGNEQFF. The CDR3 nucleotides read TGCGCCAGCAGCCCGGGGCTCGGACTAGCGGGAAATGAGCAGTTCTTC.

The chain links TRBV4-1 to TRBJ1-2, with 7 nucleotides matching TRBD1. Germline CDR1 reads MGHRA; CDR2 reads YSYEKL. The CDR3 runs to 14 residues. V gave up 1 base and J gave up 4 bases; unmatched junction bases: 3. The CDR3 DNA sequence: TGCGCCAGCAGCCAAGCGGGACAGCCCTATGGCTACACCTTC. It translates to CASSQAGQPYGYTF.

CDR3 sequence reads: CASSQAIRDRKNLNTEAFF. In nucleotides, the CDR3 is TGCGCCAGCAGCCAAGCGATCCGGGACAGAAAAAACCTGAACACTGAAGCTTTCTTT. The V gene is TRBV4-1, the J gene TRBJ1-1; 7 bases are shared with TRBD1. V was clipped by 1 base and J by 0 bases; unmatched bases: 14. CDR3 size: 19 residues. Germline V gives CDR1 MGHRA, CDR2 YSYEKL.

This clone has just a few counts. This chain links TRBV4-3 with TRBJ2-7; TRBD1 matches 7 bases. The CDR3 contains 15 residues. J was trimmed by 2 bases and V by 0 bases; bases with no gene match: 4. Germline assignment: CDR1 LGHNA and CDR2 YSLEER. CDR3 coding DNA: TGCGCCAGCAGCCAAGATCGACAGGGCGCCTACGAGCAGTACTTC. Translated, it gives CASSQDRQGAYEQYF.

CDR3 nucleotides: TGTGCCAGCAGCTTAGTCTCCGGGAACACTGAAGCTTTCTTT. As protein: CASSLVSGNTEAFF. The chain has TRBV7-9 and TRBJ1-1; the D is unclear. The V and J ends lost 1 base and 1 base respectively, with 7 bases between them. The CDR3 runs to 14 residues. Germline CDR1 and CDR2: SEHNR and FQNEAQ (reference sequence).

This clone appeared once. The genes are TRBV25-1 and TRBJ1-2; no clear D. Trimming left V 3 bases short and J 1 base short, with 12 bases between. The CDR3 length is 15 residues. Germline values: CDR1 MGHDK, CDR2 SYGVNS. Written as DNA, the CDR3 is TGTGCCAGCAGTGACCCAGGCACCAATAACTATGGCTACACCTTC. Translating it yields CASSDPGTNNYGYTF.